This T cell receptor (beta chain) came from a study of blood T cell repertoires in COVID-19. Germline loops: CDR1 KGHSH, CDR2 LQKENI. V lost 4 bases and J lost 1; bases outside the gene matches: 6. The CDR3 is made up of 15 amino acids. Original analysis: Estimates of nucleated cell counts were drawn from the amplification of reference gene primers. Profiling relied on immunoSEQ multiplex PCR, and the TCRdb table lists in-frame clones only, not all of them. V and J calls and clone size come straight from that table; D and trimming were deduced from the DNA. The table shows some 220,000 clones, with roughly 84% occurring only once.

The receptor was isolated from a woman in her sixties who had recovered from COVID-19. The rearrangement uses TRBV18 and TRBJ2-5; 7 bases line up with TRBD1. Sequenced material: peripheral blood. This CDR3 reads CASSRNRQGQETQYF. Written as DNA, the CDR3 is TGTGCCAGCTCACGCAATCGACAGGGCCAAGAGACCCAGTACTTC.